This entry features one T cell receptor (beta chain) sequence. There is no known antigen for this receptor. One base away there is no much larger clone; base qualities are not given. These data come from a study of shared clonotypes between healthy human individuals (dated by TCRdb to between 2020 and 2021). Study-level background: The cohort comprised two women and a few men aged 18 to 49 years. For each donor, CD4 naive and CD4 memory were each given three plates, CD8 naive was given two plates, and CD8 memory was given one plate. To estimate repertoire size and how much clonotypes are shared between individuals, the study performed deep sequencing of blood TCR repertoires from a handful of healthy adults. To increase sequencing depth and limit assay-specific biases, TCR repertoire library preparation and sequencing were carried out by different laboratories using diverse techniques. Each donor's leukapheresis produced roughly between roughly 0.85 and 9.5 billion PBMCs. Points the paper makes about the study in general: When several donors were compared, the shared fraction of clonotypes was around 5% for naive CD4, around 3.6% for naive CD8, roughly 2.3% for memory CD4, and about 0.36% for memory CD8. Even with the large sequencing depth, rarefaction of the sorted-subset datasets indicated that sequencing was incomplete. Based on pairwise subsampling, the degree of clonotype sharing among donors was expected to be affected by sequencing depth. Because the study included only a small number of donors, the genetic and exposure-history diversity represented was limited. Sampling was restricted to blood, and TCR repertoires in tissues likely differ from the TCR repertoires found in blood. Clonotypes shared by all four sorted-subset donors showed higher generation probabilities than non-shared clonotypes. Larger estimated clonotype richness was generally found for naive subsets than for memory subsets.

Using the deep immunoSEQ assay, TCR CDR3 regions were amplified from genomic DNA by multiplex PCR. For each cell subset, the extracted genomic DNA was distributed evenly across all wells of several immunoSEQ 96-well plates, and each plate served as one replicate. Each replicate PCR for sorted subsets received about 210 ng genomic DNA, equal to tens of thousands of T cell genomes. The purified libraries were quantified using a Qubit 3.0 fluorometer, sized with a Bioanalyzer 2100, and then quantified again using the KAPA Library Quantification kit. Every immunoSEQ 96-well plate was sequenced on a dedicated single-read 150-cycle Illumina NextSeq 550 flow cell. The original methods were these. Because the immunoSEQ output included only junctional sequences and no quality scores, the filtering could not be the same as the filtering used for full-length reads. Sequences were annotated with PyIR, a Python wrapper for IgBLAST v1.9, using IMGT germline references to assign V/J genes and CDR3. Reads were removed for weak V/J assignments (E-value above 1e-6), missing CDR3, stop codons, out-of-frame junctions, or ambiguous translated residues. V3J clonotypes were defined as sequences sharing the same inferred V gene, J gene, and CDR3 amino acid sequence. Percentage overlap between repertoires was calculated by dividing the number of shared unique clonotypes by the size of the smaller repertoire. Repertoire richness was assessed with RTK rarefaction, the Chao1 estimator, and Recon v2.1 estimates of unobserved clonotypes. OLGA was used to compute generation probabilities for all TCRbeta clonotypes that the gDNA method yielded from a handful of donors. This is the immuneACCESS table as TCRdb keeps it, with only in-frame sequences that have V and J called. A part of the clones is gone; compared with another copy, unresolved V genes explain less than half, and the rest is unexplained. D and trimming were read from the DNA, whereas the V and J calls and clone size are those reported in that table. In all, the sample holds about 1,900,000 clones, and about 94% of those were seen once. Approximately 1% of the sample is taken by the ten largest.

The CDR3, from cysteine to phenylalanine, totals 15 residues. CDR3 DNA is the only sequence kept; it has 45 bases, read in frame from the first base. For the CD8 naive samples, CD45RO-negative cells were positively selected for CCR7, yielding a CD45RA+CCR7+ population from which TemRA cells were excluded. Healthy HIV-negative adults with no recently reported acute infections or vaccinations were included as donors. Every donor was a Caucasian adult living in Nashville, Tennessee, USA. Blood was collected by leukapheresis, and PBMCs were isolated by Ficoll-Histopaque density gradient centrifugation and then cryopreserved in liquid nitrogen vapor phase. Purity and quantity of every magnetically sorted T cell population were checked by analytical flow cytometry. Each sorted fraction had its genomic DNA isolated and then quantified by UV absorbance on a Nanodrop 2000c.

This receptor was identified in a man younger than 30 in good health. Sequencing used naive CD8+ T cells sorted from blood. The cell subset or site label corresponds to: CD45RA+CCR7+. The chain is made from TRBV21-1 and TRBJ1-5. TRBV21-1 constitutes a pseudogene. Here is the DNA: TGTGCCAGCACCCCGGGATGTTCGAGCAATCAGCCCCAGCATTTT. It codes for CASTPGCSSNQPQHF.